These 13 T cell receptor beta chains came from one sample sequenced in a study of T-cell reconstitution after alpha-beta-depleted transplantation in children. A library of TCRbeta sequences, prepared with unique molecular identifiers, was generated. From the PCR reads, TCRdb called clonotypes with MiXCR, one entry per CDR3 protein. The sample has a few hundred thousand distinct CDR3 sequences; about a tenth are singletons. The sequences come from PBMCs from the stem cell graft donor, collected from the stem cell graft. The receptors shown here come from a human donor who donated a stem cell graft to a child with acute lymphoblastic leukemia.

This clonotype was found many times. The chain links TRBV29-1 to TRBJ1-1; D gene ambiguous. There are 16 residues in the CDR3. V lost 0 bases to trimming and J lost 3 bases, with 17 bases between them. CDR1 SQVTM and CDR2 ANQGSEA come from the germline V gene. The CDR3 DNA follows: TGCAGCGTTGAAGACGGGCGCCTTTTCCTCTACACTGAAGCTTTCTTT. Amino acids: CSVEDGRLFLYTEAFF.

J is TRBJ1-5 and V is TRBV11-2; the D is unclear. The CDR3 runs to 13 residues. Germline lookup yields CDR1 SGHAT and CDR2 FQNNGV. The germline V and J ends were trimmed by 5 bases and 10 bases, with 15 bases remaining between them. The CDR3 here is CASSGGPGGPQHF. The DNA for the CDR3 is TGTGCCAGCAGCGGCGGCCCCGGCGGACCCCAGCATTTT. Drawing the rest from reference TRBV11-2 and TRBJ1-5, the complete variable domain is EAGVAQSPRYKIIEKRQSVAFWCNPISGHATLYWYQQILGQGPKLLIQFQNNGVVDDSQLPKDRFSAERLKGVDSTLKIQPAKLEDSAVYLCASSGGPGGPQHFGDGTRLSIL.

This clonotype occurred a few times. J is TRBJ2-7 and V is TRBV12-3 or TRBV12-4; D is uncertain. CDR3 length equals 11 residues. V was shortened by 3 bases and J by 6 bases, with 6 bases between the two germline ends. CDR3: CASSFIGEQYF. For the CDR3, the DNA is TGTGCCAGCAGTTTTATAGGCGAGCAGTACTTC.

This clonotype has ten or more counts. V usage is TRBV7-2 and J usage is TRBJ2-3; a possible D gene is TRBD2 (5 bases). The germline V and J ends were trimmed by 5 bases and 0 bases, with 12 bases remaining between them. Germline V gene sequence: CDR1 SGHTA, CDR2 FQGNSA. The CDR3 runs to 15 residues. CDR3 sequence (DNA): TGTGCCAGCAGCCCTGACTACCAAAGCACAGATACGCAGTATTTT. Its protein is CASSPDYQSTDTQYF.

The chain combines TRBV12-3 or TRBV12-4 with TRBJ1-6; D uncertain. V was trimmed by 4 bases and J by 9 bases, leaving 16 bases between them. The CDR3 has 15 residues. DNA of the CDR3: TGTGCCAGCAGTTCCGTCACGCAGATGGGTTCACCCCTCCACTTT. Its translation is CASSSVTQMGSPLHF.

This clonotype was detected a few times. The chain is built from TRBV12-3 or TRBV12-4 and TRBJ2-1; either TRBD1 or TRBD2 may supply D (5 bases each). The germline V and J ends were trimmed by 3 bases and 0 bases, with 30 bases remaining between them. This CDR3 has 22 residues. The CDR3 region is CASSFVSYNRSPGSSSYNEQFF. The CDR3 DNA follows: TGTGCCAGCAGTTTCGTATCTTATAACAGGTCGCCGGGGTCGAGCTCCTACAATGAGCAGTTCTTC.

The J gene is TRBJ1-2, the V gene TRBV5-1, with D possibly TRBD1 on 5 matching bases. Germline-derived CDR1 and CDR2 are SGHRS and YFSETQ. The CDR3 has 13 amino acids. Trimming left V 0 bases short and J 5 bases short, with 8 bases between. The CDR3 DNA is TGCGCCAGCAGCTTGGCCTCAGGGTATGGCTACACCTTC. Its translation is CASSLASGYGYTF.

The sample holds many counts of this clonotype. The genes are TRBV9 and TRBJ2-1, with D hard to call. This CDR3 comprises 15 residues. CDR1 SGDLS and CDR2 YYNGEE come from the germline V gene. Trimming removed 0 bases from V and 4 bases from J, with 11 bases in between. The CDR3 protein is CASSVGLLPYNEQFF. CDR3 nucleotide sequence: TGTGCCAGCAGCGTAGGGTTGCTACCGTACAATGAGCAGTTCTTC.

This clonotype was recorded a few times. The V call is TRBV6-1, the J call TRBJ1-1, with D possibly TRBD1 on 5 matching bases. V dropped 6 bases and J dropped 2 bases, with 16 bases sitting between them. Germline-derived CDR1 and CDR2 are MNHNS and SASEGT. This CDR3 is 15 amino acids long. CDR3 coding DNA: TGTGCCAGCAGATTCAGTGGGGGGGGAAACACTGAAGCTTTCTTT. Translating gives CASRFSGGGNTEAFF.

DNA of the CDR3: TGTGCCAGCAGCCTACCGGGACAGGGGCATGGCTACACCTTC. Amino acid sequence: CASSLPGQGHGYTF. The chain joins TRBV5-6 to TRBJ1-2; 10 bases match TRBD1. This CDR3 is 14 amino acids long. Per the germline V gene, CDR1 is SGHDT and CDR2 is YYEEEE. V trimming: 4 bases; J trimming: 6 bases; junction bases outside the gene matches: 6.

CDR3 nucleotides: TGTGCCAGCAGCTTAGCCCCCAGGAGCGACGAGCAGTACTTC. This translates into CASSLAPRSDEQYF. The chain is built from TRBV7-2 and TRBJ2-7; no definite D call. The CDR3 loop spans 14 amino acids. Germline-derived CDR1 and CDR2 are SGHTA and FQGNSA. Trimming removed 0 bases from V and 5 bases from J, with 11 bases in between. Full variable domain (outside the CDR3, taken from reference TRBV7-2 and TRBJ2-7): GAGVSQSPSNKVTEKGKDVELRCDPISGHTALYWYRQSLGQGLEFLIYFQGNSAPDKSGLPSDRFSAERTGGSVSTLTIQRTQQEDSAVYLCASSLAPRSDEQYFGPGTRLTVT.

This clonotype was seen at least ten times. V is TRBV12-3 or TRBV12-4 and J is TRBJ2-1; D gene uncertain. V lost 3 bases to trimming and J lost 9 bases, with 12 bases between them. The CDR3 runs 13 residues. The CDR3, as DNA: TGTGCCAGCAGTTTCCGCTTACAGCTTGAGCAGTTCTTC. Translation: CASSFRLQLEQFF.

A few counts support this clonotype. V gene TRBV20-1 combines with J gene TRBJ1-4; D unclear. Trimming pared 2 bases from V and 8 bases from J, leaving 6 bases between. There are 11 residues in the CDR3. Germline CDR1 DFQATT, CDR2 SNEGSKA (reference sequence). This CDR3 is CSARIREKLFF. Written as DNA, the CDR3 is TGCAGTGCTAGAATCCGGGAAAAACTGTTTTTT.